This entry describes one T cell receptor beta chain. Germline CDR1 is SGHRS and CDR2 is YFSETQ. The length of the CDR3 is 14 residues. V lost 3 bases and J 2 bases, leaving 10 bases between the germline ends. Repertoires were generated with immunoSEQ multiplex PCR, while TCRdb's copy carries only in-frame clones and drops some. The table lists approximately 90,000 clones, more than 60% of them singletons. The record originates from a study of blood T cell repertoires in COVID-19. This receptor was identified in a human donor in a cohort sampled during active COVID-19. The J gene is TRBJ2-3, the V gene TRBV5-1; weak D call: TRBD2 (5 bases). Sequencing was carried out using peripheral blood. The CDR3: CASSYNGNTDTQYF. As DNA, the CDR3 is TGCGCCAGCAGCTACAACGGGAACACAGATACGCAGTATTTT.